This T cell receptor beta chain was sequenced in a study of spatial heterogeneity in lung cancer. The CDR3 covers 14 residues. Per the germline V gene, CDR1 is SGHDN and CDR2 is FVKESK. The V and J ends lost 4 bases and 3 bases, in that order; junction bases with no gene match: 5. The sample holds many counts of this clonotype. As for time point: sample taken at primary tumor resection. No cells were sorted before sequencing. The whole RNA sequenced was extracted from tumor, nontumor lung or frozen PBMC. TCRdb called the 5' RACE reads again in MiXCR, with one record for every CDR3 protein. The table has over 50,000 distinct CDR3 sequences, approximately 6% seen once.

The chain couples TRBV14 to TRBJ1-1; 7 bases agree with TRBD1. This TCR came from a female donor with early-stage non-small cell lung cancer. The sequencing here drew on PBMCs, taken at surgery. The CDR3 sequence: CASSPTGWDTEAFF. CDR3 coding DNA: TGTGCCAGCAGCCCGACAGGGTGGGACACTGAAGCTTTCTTT.